This T cell receptor (beta chain) stems from a study of T cell repertoires in cytomegalovirus infection (dated by TCRdb to the late 2010s). Looking at the study overall: The peptide stimulations were aimed at well-studied HLA-B-restricted epitopes as well as recently identified HLA-C-restricted CMV epitopes, whose presentation resists viral immunomodulation. Donor HLA type was relevant to the analysis, as public TCR beta signatures indicated carriage of CMV infection together with the matching HLA type.

What the work shows at the level of the full study, not this receptor alone: Cumulative frequency of public TCR beta family members discriminated carriers of CMV infection plus the relevant HLA type in this cohort and an independent approximately 370-donor cohort. In the ex vivo response, HLA-C-restricted CMV-specific TCR beta clonotypes were dominant, and in two of eight donors the single most frequent clonotype came from this HLA-C-restricted group.

TCRdb shows the sequencer as Illumina HiSeq 1500. Using fastp trimming at Q25 and MiXCR clonotype assembly, TCRdb reanalyzed the public sequencing data and kept in-frame beta chains. Each entry merges the rows of one CDR3 protein and shows their most common DNA and genes. In this sample the table shows 50,000 to 65,000 distinct CDR3 sequences, more than 15% of which occur a single time. The ten largest make up roughly two thirds of the sample. What the treatment or condition label conveys for this sample: in vitro stimulation with specific CMV peptide epitopes to enrich CMV-specific T cells. V is clipped by 4 bases and J by 2 bases, and the sequence between their germline boundaries is 14 bases long. The germline V gene (reference sequence) yields SEHNR for CDR1 and FQNEAQ for CDR2. The CDR3 starts with the cysteine, ends with the phenylalanine, and has 15 residues. The retained sequence is limited to the CDR3, 45 bases, with the frame set at the first base.

Details on this clonotype: Its target antigen remains unknown. It has no much larger one-base neighbor in the sample; base qualities were not kept.

The sequence derives from a human donor in good health (CMV status not recorded). Some clones in this sample may be carry-over from other donors' samples. The specimen was CD8+ T cells from cultured PBMCs, collected from culture after CMV antigen stimulation. This chain is built from TRBV7-9 and TRBJ2-5; 6 matching bases give a weak D call of TRBD2. CDR3 loop: CASSSRDFQQETQYF. The sequence in DNA is TGTGCCAGCAGCTCTCGGGACTTCCAACAAGAGACCCAGTACTTC.